A selection of T cell receptor beta chains follows, all from one sample in a study of T cells in Graves' hyperthyroidism and ophthalmopathy. TCRdb fed the multiplex PCR reads into MiXCR, producing one record per CDR3 protein. The sample records approximately 510,000 distinct CDR3 sequences, around 20% being singletons. The sequenced sample consisted of blood. Source of these receptors: a man aged 18 to 29 with Graves' hyperthyroidism. Each CDR3 is given with its conserved first and last residue.

J gene,CDR3 length,V gene,CDR3 protein
TRBJ1-2,15,TRBV19,CASSFGTGVNYGYTF
TRBJ1-5,13,TRBV30,CAWSRAQNQPQHF
TRBJ2-7,12,TRBV28,CASSPRWREQYF
TRBJ2-7,15,TRBV2,CASSPSGTGRYEQYF
TRBJ2-7,13,TRBV20-1,CSASPGPDYEQYF
TRBJ2-5,16,TRBV19,CASSIRTSGREETQYF
TRBJ1-2,13,TRBV6-1,CASSEGEPYGYTF
TRBJ1-1,13,TRBV12-5,CASGLVIHTEAFF
TRBJ1-1,11,TRBV18,CASAAGTEAFF
TRBJ1-1,14,TRBV7-6,CASSLDPEKTEALF
TRBJ2-7,14,TRBV27,CASSLRQTGYEQYF
TRBJ2-5,17,TRBV27,CASSLYPPGGYQETQYF
TRBJ1-1,14,TRBV15,CATSLGRLGTEAFF
TRBJ1-2,13,TRBV19,CARTVQGCDGYTF
TRBJ1-1,16,TRBV19,CASSIALLVMNTEAFF
TRBJ2-7,16,TRBV28,CASSSPIIRSSYEQYF
TRBJ1-2,15,TRBV6-5,CASSLSGRASYGYTF
TRBJ2-5,16,TRBV7-9,CASSLTERGAQETQYF
TRBJ1-2,14,TRBV28,CASSLLQGANGYTF
TRBJ2-2,12,TRBV19,CASSMATGELFF
TRBJ2-3,14,TRBV18,CASSPPRTVDTQYF
TRBJ1-3,15,TRBV2,CASKPGPGPGNTIYF
TRBJ2-7,14,TRBV12-3/TRBV12-4,CASSLGGPRAEQYF
TRBJ1-2,14,TRBV14,CASSQDQTFHGYTF
TRBJ1-2,16,TRBV7-6,CASSLGSRAERYGYTF
TRBJ1-1,18,TRBV20-1,CCADIRDYRQGWNTEAFF
TRBJ1-1,14,TRBV6-2/TRBV6-3,CAGSSGQLRGEAFF
TRBJ2-2,14,TRBV24-1,CATSDRTNTGELFF
TRBJ2-5,16,TRBV30,CAWSVGFVGSQETQYF
TRBJ2-2,13,TRBV7-9,CASTYRNTGELFF
TRBJ1-5,12,TRBV20-1,CSASEGGQPQHF
TRBJ2-7,15,TRBV28,CASSPLLRGSSEQYF
TRBJ1-1,14,TRBV12-3/TRBV12-4,CASGGQGAGTEAFF
TRBJ1-5,13,TRBV15,CATSSRDYQPQHF
TRBJ2-2,15,TRBV6-5,CASSSGGQNTGELFF
TRBJ1-6,17,TRBV28,CASSLFWSRDPHSPLHF
TRBJ2-7,14,TRBV5-1,CASSGWTGSYKQYF
TRBJ1-5,12,TRBV29-1,CSVGGYDQPQHF
TRBJ1-2,12,TRBV10-3,CAISEFRDGYTF
TRBJ2-6,18,TRBV11-2,CASSPYLKTSSGANVLTF
TRBJ1-1,15,TRBV19,CASSLPAPSNTEAFF
TRBJ2-1,17,TRBV5-1,CASSLASLQSSYNEQFF
TRBJ2-7,15,TRBV20-1,CGFRDRGTLTYEQYF
TRBJ2-7,15,TRBV7-2,CASSSYRGQGYEQYF
TRBJ2-1,13,TRBV19,CASTDRYDNEQFF
TRBJ1-5,16,TRBV16,CASSHAPGQSNQPQHF
TRBJ2-2,15,TRBV10-1,CASSGTQSRTGELFF
TRBJ2-5,13,TRBV6-1,CAGKRTGQETQYF
TRBJ2-5,14,TRBV2,CASQGWTGEETQYF
TRBJ1-5,14,TRBV20-1,CSATRQGNNQPQHF
TRBJ1-2,14,TRBV19,CASAFRGEGYGYTF
TRBJ1-5,12,TRBV6-1,CASRKQDQPQHF
TRBJ2-5,13,TRBV25-1,CASGQGTEETQYF
TRBJ2-7,11,TRBV20-1,CSASRDSEQYF
TRBJ1-3,18,TRBV2,CASSAPRGSDLRGNTIYF
TRBJ1-2,14,TRBV12-3/TRBV12-4,CASGNSGTVYGYTF
TRBJ1-2,17,TRBV28,CASSLVGWARDGYGYTF
TRBJ2-5,11,TRBV6-1,CASWLAETQYF
TRBJ1-2,15,TRBV12-3/TRBV12-4,CASSLVSGQGSSYTF
TRBJ2-5,15,TRBV24-1,CATSGVGGPSETQYF